This T cell receptor (beta chain) was identified in a study of identical twins. This clonotype was observed at least ten times. From the 5' RACE reads, TCRdb called clonotypes with MiXCR, one entry per CDR3 protein. The table lists 550,000 to 800,000 distinct CDR3 sequences, 7.1% of them singletons. V trimming: 7 bases; J trimming: 9 bases; junction bases outside the gene matches: 10. The CDR3 runs 14 residues. The data were also submitted as part of a second study, on yellow fever vaccine responses in identical twins.

This clonotype was sampled from a woman aged 18-35 years in good health. The V gene is TRBV12-3 or TRBV12-4, the J gene TRBJ2-1; 9 bases agree with TRBD1. Sequencing used PBMCs. The CDR3 DNA reads TGTGCCAGCAAACTAATGACAGGGGGTGGTGAGCAGTTCTTC. It specifies CASKLMTGGGEQFF.